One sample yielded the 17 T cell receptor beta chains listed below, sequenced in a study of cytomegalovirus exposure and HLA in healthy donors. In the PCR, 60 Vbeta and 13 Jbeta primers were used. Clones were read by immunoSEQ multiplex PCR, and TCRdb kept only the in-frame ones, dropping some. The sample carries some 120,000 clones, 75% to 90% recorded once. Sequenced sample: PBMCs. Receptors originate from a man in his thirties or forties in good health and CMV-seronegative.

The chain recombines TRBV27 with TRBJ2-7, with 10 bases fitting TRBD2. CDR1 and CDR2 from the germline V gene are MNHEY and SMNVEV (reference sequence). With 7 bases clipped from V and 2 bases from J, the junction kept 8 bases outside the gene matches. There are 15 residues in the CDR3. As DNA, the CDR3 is TGTGCCAGCACAAAATCTAGCGGGAGAGCCTACGAGCAGTACTTC. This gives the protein CASTKSSGRAYEQYF.

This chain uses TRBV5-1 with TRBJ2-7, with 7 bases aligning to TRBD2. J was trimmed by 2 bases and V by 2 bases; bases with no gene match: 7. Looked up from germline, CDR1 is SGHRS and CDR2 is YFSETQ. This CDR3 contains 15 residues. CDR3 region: CASSLVVAGAYEQYF. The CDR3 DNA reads TGCGCCAGCAGCTTAGTTGTTGCGGGAGCCTACGAGCAGTACTTC.

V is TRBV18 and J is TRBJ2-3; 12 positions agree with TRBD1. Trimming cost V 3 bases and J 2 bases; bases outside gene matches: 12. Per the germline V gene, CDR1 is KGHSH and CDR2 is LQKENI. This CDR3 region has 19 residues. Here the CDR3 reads CASSPGTGGGSVFTDTQYF. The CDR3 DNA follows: TGTGCCAGCTCACCGGGGACAGGGGGCGGCTCCGTTTTCACAGATACGCAGTATTTT.

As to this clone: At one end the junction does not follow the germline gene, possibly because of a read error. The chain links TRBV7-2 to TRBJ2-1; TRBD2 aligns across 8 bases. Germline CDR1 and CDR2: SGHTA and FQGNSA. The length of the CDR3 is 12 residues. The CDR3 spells CASSLPGLEAVF. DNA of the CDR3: TGTGCCAGCAGCTTGCCGGGACTAGAGGCGGTCTTC.

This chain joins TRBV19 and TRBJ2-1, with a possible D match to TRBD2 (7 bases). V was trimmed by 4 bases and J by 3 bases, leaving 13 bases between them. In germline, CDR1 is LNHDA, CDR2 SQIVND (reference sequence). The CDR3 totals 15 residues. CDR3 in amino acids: CASSTPGEGYNEQFF. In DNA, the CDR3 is TGTGCCAGTAGTACCCCAGGGGAGGGCTACAATGAGCAGTTCTTC.

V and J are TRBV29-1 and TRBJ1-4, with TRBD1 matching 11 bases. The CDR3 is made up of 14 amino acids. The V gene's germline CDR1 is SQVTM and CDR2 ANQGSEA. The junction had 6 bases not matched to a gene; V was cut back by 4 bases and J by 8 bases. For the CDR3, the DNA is TGCAGCGTTGCCGGGACAGGGGGGGAGGAAAAACTGTTTTTT. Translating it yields CSVAGTGGEEKLFF.

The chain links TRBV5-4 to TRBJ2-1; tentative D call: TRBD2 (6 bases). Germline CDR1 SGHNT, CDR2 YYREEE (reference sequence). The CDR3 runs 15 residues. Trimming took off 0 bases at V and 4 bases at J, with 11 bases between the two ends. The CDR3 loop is CASSLAGDQYNEQFF. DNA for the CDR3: TGTGCCAGCAGCTTGGCGGGAGACCAATACAATGAGCAGTTCTTC.

The CDR3 DNA sequence: TGTGCCAGCAGCCCGACCCCCGGGGAGGGTCTCACCGGGGAGCTGTTTTTT. Its protein is CASSPTPGEGLTGELFF. The V gene is TRBV4-2, the J gene TRBJ2-2, with TRBD2 matching over 7 bases. The CDR3 spans 17 residues. Germline V gene data show CDR1 as LGHNA and CDR2 as YNFKEQ. J gave up 4 bases and V 4 bases, and 12 bases lay outside the gene matches.

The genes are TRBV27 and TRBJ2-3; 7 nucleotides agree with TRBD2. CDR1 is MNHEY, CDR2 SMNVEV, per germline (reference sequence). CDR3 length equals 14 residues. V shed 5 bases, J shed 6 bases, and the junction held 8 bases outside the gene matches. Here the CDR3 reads CASSQARTRDTQYF. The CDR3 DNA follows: TGTGCCAGCAGTCAAGCACGGACTAGGGATACGCAGTATTTT.

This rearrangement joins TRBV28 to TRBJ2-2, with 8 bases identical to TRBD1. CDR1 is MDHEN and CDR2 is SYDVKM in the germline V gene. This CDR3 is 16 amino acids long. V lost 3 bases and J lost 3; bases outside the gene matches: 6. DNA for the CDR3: TGTGCCAGCAGTTTCCGCGACAGGGGATACACCGGGGAGCTGTTTTTT. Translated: CASSFRDRGYTGELFF.

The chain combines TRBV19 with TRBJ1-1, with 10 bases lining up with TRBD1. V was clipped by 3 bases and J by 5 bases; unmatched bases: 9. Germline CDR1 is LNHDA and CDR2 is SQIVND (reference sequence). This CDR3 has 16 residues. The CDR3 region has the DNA TGTGCCAGTAGTATTAGGGACAGGGGAGATGAAACTGAAGCTTTCTTT. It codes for CASSIRDRGDETEAFF.

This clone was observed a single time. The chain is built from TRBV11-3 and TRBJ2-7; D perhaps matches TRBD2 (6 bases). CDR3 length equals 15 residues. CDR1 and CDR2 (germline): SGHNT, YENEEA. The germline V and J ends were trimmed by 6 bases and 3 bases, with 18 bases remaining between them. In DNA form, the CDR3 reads TGTGCCAGCAGTCCTCCGGCGGGGATAGACTACGAGCAGTACTTC. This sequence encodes CASSPPAGIDYEQYF.

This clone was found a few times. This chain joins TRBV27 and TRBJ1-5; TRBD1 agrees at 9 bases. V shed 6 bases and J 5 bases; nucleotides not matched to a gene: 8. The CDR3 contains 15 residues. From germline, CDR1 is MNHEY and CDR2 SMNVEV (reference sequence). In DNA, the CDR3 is TGTGCCAGCAGAAAAAAGGGACAGGGATATCAGCCCCAGCATTTT. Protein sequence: CASRKKGQGYQPQHF.

The chain's CDR3 is CASSPRDRGPDTQYF. CDR3 nucleotide sequence: TGTGCCAGCTCACCCCGGGACAGGGGTCCAGATACGCAGTATTTT. The rearrangement joins TRBV18 to TRBJ2-3; 10 nucleotides match TRBD1. The CDR3 is 15 residues long. CDR1 and CDR2 (germline): KGHSH, LQKENI. The J segment lost 4 bases and the V segment lost 3 bases, leaving 4 bases of the junction unmatched. The full variable domain, completed using reference TRBV18 and TRBJ2-3, is NAGVMQNPRHLVRRRGQEARLRCSPMKGHSHVYWYRQLPEEGLKFMVYLQKENIIDESGMPKERFSAEFPKEGPSILRIQQVVRGDSAAYFCASSPRDRGPDTQYFGPGTRLTVL.

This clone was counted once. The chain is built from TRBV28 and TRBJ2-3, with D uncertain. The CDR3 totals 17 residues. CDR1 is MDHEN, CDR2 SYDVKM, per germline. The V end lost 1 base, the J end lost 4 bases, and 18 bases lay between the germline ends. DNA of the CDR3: TGTGCCAGCAGTTTATTCTCTGGCGCGGTCGTGGCAGATACGCAGTATTTT. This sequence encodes CASSLFSGAVVADTQYF.

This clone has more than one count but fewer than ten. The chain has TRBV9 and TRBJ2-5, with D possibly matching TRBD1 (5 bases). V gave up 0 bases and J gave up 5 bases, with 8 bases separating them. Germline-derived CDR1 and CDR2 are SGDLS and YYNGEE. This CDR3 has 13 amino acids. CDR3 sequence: CASSVGQWETQYF. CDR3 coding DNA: TGTGCCAGCAGCGTAGGACAGTGGGAGACCCAGTACTTC.

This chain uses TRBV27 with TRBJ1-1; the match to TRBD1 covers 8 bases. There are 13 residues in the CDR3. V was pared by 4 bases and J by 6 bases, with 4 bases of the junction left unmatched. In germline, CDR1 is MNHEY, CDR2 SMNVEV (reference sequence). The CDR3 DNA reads TGTGCCAGCAGTTCGACAGGGGAGGCTGAAGCTTTCTTT. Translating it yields CASSSTGEAEAFF.